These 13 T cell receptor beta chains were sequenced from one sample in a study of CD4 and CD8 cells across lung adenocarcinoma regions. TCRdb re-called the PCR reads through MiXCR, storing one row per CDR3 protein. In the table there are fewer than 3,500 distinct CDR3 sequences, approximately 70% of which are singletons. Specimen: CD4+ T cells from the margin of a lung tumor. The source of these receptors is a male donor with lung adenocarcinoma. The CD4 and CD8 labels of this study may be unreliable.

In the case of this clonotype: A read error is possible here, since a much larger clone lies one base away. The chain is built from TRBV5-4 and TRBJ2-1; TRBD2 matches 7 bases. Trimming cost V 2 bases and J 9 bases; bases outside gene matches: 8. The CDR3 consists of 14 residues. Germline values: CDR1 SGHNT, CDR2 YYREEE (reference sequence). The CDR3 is CASSFGRGRGEQFF. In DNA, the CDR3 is TGTGCCAGCAGCTTCGGTAGAGGGAGGGGTGAGCAGTTCTTC.

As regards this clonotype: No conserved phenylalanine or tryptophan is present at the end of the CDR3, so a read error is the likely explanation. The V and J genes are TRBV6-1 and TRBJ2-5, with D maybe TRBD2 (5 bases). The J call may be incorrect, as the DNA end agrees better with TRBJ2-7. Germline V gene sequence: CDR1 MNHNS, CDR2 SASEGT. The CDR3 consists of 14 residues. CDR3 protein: CASSRTAVPYEQYS. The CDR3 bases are TGTGCCAGCAGCCGCACAGCGGTGCCCTACGAGCAGTACTCC.

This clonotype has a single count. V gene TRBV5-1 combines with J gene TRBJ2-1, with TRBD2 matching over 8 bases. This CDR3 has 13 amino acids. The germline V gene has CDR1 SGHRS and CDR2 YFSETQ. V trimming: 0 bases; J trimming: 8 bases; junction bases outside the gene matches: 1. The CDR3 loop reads CASSLALADEQFF. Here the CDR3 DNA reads TGCGCCAGCAGCTTGGCACTAGCGGATGAGCAGTTCTTC.

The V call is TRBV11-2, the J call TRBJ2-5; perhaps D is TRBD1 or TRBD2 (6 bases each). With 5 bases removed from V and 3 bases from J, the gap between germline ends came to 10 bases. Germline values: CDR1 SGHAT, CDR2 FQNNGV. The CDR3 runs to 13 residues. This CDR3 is CASSGGTKETQYF. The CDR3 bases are TGTGCCAGCAGCGGCGGGACAAAAGAGACCCAGTACTTC.

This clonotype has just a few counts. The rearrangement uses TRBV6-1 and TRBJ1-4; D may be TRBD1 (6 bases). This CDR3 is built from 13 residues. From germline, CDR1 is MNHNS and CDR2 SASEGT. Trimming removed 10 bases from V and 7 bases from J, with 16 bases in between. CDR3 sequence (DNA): TGTGCCACTAGCCGAGGGGGTAGTGAAAAACTGTTTTTT. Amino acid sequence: CATSRGGSEKLFF.

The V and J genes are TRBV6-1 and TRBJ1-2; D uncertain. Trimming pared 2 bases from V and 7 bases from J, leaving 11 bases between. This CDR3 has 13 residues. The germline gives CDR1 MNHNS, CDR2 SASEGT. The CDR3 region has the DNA TGTGCCAGCAGTGAAAGCATCAACCGTGGCTACACCTTC. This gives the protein CASSESINRGYTF.

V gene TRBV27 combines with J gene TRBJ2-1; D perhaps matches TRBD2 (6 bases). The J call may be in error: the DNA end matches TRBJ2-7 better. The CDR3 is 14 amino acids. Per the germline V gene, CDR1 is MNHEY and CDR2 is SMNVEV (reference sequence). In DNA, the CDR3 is TGTGCCAGCAGTTTAGTGGGACTGGGGGGCGAGCAGTACTTC. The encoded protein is CASSLVGLGGEQYF.

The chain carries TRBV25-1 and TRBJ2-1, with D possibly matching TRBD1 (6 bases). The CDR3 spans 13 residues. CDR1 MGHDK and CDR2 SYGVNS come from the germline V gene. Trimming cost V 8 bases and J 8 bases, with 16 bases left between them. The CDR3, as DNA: TGTGCCAGCGCCGGACAAGGGGGACATGAGCAGTTCTTC. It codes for CASAGQGGHEQFF. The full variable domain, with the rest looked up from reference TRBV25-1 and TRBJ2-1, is EADIYQTPRYLVIGTGKKITLECSQTMGHDKMYWYQQDPGMELHLIHYSYGVNSTEKGDLSSESTVSRIRTEHFPLTLESARPSHTSQYLCASAGQGGHEQFFGPGTRLTVL.

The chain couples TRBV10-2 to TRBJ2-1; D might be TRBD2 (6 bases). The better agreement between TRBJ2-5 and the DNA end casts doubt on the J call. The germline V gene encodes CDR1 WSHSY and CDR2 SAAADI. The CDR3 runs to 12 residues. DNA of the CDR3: TGCGCCAGCTCAACACGGGGGGAGACCCAGTACTTC. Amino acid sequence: CASSTRGETQYF.

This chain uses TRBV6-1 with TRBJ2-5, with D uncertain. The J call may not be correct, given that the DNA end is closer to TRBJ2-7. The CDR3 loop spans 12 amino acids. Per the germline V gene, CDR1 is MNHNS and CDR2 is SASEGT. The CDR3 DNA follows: TGTGCCAGCAGTGAATGGAGAAACGAGCAGTACTTC. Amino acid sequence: CASSEWRNEQYF.

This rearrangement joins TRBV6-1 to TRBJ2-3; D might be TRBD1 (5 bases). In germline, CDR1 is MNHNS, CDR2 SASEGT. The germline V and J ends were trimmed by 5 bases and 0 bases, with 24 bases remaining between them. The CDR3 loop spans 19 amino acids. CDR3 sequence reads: CASSTYPPTEFSSTDTQYF. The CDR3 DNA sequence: TGTGCCAGCAGTACCTACCCCCCGACAGAGTTTTCTAGCACAGATACGCAGTATTTT.

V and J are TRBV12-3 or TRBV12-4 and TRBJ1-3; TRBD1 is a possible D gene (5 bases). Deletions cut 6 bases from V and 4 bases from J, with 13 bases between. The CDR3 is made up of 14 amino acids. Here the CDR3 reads CASSPLGRGNTIYF. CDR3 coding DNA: TGTGCCAGCAGCCCCTTGGGGCGCGGAAACACCATATATTTT.

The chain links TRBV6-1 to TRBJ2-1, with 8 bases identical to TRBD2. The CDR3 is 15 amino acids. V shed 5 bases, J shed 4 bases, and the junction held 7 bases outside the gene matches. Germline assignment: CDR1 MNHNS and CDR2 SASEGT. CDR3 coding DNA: TGTGCCAGCAGTCCTGGACTAGCCCTTTACAATGAGCAGTTCTTC. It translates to CASSPGLALYNEQFF.